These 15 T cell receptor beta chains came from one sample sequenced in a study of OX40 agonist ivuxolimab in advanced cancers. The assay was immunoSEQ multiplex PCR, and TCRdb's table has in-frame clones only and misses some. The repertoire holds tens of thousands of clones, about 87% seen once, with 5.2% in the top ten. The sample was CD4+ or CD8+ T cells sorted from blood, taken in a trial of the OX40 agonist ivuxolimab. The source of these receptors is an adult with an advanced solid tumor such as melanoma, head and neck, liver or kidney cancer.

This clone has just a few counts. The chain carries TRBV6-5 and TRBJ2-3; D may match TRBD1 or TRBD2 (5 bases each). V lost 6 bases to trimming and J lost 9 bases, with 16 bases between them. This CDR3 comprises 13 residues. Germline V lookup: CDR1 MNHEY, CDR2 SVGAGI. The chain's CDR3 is CASRHSRGRTQYF. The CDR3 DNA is TGTGCCAGCAGGCACTCGAGGGGACGGACGCAGTATTTT.

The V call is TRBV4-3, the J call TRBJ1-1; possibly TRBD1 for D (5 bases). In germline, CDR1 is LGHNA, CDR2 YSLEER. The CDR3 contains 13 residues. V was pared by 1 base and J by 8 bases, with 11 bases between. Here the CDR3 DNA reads TGCGCCAGCAGCCAAGCTGGGAGGGACGAAGCTTTCTTT. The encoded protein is CASSQAGRDEAFF.

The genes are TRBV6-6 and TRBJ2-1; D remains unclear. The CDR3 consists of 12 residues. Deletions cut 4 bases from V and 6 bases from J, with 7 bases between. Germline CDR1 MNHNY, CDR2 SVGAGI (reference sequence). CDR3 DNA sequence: TGTGCCAGCAGTTCCCGCCGCAATGAGCAGTTCTTC. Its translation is CASSSRRNEQFF.

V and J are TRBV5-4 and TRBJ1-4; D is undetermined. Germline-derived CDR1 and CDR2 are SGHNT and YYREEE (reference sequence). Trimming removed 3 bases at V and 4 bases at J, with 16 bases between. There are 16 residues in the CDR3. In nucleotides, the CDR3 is TGTGCCAGCAGCTCCGAACCAGGCTTTGGTAATGAAAAACTGTTTTTT. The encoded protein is CASSSEPGFGNEKLFF.

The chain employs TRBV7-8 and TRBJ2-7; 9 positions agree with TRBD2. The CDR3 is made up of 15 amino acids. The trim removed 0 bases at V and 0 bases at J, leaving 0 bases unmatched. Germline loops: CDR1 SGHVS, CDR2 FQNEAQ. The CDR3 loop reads CASSLASGSSYEQYF. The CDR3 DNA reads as TGTGCCAGCAGCTTAGCTAGCGGGAGCTCCTACGAGCAGTACTTC.

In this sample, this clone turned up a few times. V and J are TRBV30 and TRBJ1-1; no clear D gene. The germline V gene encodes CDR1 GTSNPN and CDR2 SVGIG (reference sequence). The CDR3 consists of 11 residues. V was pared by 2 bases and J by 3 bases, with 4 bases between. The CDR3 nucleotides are TGTGCCTGGAGTTACGACACTGAAGCTTTCTTT. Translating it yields CAWSYDTEAFF.

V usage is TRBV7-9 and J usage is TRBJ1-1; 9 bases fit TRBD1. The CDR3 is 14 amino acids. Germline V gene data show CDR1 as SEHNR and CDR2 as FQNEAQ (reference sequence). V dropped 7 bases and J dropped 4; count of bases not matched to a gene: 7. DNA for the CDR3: TGTGCCAGCAATGGACAGGGGTCGGGCACTGAAGCTTTCTTT. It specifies CASNGQGSGTEAFF.

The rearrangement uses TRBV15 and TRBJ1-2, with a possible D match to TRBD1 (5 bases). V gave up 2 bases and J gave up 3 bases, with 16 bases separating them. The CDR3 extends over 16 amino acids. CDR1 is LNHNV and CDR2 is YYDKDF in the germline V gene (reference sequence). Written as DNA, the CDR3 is TGTGCCACCAGCAGATGGGGGACCGATCAGGACTATGGCTACACCTTC. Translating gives CATSRWGTDQDYGYTF.

The CDR3 coding sequence is TGCGCCAGCAGCCAAGAGGTGGGAGTAAACTACAATGAGCAGTTCTTC. It encodes CASSQEVGVNYNEQFF. The rearrangement joins TRBV4-1 to TRBJ2-1; tentatively, D is TRBD2 (5 bases). Germline V gene sequence: CDR1 MGHRA, CDR2 YSYEKL. Trimming took off 0 bases at V and 3 bases at J, with 12 bases between the two ends. CDR3 size: 16 residues.

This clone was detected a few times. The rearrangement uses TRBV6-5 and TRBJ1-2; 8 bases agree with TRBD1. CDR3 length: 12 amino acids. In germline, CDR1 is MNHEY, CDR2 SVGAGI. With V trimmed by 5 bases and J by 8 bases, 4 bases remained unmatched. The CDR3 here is CASSPRGRGYTF. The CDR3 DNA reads TGTGCCAGCAGTCCCAGGGGGCGCGGCTACACCTTC.

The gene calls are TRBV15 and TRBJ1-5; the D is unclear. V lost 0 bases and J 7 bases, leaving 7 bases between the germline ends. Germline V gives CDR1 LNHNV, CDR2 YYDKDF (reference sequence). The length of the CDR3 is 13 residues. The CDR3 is CATSRDWRQPQHF. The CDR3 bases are TGTGCCACCAGCAGAGATTGGAGGCAGCCCCAGCATTTT.

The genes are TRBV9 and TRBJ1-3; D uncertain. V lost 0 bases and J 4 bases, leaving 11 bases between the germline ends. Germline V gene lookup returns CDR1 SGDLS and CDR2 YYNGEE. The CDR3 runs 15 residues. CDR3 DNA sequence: TGTGCCAGCAGCGTAGAGGCCGGCCTAGGAAACACCATATATTTT. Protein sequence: CASSVEAGLGNTIYF.

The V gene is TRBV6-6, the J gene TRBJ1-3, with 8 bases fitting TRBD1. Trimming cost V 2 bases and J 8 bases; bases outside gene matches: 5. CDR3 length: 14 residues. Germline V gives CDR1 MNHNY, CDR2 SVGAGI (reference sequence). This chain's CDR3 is CASSYTGGDDTIYF. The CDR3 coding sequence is TGTGCCAGCAGTTACACAGGGGGTGACGACACCATATATTTT.

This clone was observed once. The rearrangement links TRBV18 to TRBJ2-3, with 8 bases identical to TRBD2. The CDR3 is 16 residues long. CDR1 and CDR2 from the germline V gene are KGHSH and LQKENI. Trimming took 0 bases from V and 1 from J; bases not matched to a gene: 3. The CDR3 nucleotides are TGTGCCAGCTCACCACCCTCAGCGGGGGGCACAGATACGCAGTATTTT. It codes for CASSPPSAGGTDTQYF.

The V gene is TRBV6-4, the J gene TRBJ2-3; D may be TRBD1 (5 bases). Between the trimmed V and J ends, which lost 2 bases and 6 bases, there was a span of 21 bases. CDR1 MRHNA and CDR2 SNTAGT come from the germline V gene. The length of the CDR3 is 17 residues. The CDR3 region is CASSDPGRSDSGDTQYF. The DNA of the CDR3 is TGTGCCAGCAGTGACCCCGGTCGGTCCGACTCAGGGGATACGCAGTATTTT.